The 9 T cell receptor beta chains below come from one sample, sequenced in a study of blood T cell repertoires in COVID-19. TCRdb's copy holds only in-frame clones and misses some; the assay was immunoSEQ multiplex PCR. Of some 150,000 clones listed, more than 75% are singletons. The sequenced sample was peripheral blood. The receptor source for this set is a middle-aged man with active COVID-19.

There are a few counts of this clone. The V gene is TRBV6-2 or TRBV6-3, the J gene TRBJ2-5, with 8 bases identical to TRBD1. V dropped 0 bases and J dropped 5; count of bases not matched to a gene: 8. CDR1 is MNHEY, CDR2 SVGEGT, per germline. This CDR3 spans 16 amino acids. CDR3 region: CASSYSNRGMWETQYF. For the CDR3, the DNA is TGTGCCAGCAGTTACTCGAACAGGGGGATGTGGGAGACCCAGTACTTC.

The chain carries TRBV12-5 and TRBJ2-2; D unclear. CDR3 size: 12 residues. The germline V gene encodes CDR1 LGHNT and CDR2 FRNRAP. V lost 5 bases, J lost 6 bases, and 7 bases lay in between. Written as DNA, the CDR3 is TGTGCTAGTGGTATCGAGGCCGGGGAGCTGTTTTTT. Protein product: CASGIEAGELFF. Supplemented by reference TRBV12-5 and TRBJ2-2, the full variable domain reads DARVTQTPRHKVTEMGQEVTMRCQPILGHNTVFWYRQTMMQGLELLAYFRNRAPLDDSGMPKDRFSAEMPDATLATLKIQPSEPRDSAVYFCASGIEAGELFFGEGSRLTVL.

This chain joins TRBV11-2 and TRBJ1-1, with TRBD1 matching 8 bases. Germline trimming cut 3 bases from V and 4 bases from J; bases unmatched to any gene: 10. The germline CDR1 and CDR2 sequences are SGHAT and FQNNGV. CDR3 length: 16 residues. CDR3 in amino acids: CASSLAGTGHGTEAFF. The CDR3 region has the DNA TGTGCCAGCAGCTTGGCCGGGACAGGTCACGGCACTGAAGCTTTCTTT. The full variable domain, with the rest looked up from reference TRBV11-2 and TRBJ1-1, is EAGVAQSPRYKIIEKRQSVAFWCNPISGHATLYWYQQILGQGPKLLIQFQNNGVVDDSQLPKDRFSAERLKGVDSTLKIQPAKLEDSAVYLCASSLAGTGHGTEAFFGQGTRLTVV.

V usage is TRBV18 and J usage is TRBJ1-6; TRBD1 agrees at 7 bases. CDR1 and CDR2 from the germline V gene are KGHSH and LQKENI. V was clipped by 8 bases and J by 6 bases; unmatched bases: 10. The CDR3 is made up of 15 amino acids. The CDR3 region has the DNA TGTGCCAGCCACTTTGACAGGGCCTCTAATTCACCCCTCCACTTT. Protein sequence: CASHFDRASNSPLHF. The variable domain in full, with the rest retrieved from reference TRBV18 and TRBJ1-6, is NAGVMQNPRHLVRRRGQEARLRCSPMKGHSHVYWYRQLPEEGLKFMVYLQKENIIDESGMPKERFSAEFPKEGPSILRIQQVVRGDSAAYFCASHFDRASNSPLHFGNGTRLTVT.

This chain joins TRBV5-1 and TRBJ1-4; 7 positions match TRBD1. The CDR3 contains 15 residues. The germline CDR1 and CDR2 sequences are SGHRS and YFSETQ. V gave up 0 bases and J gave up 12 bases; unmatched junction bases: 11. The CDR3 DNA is TGCGCCAGCAGCTTGGGGGGTACAGGGGACGTGGAACTGTTTTTT. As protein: CASSLGGTGDVELFF.

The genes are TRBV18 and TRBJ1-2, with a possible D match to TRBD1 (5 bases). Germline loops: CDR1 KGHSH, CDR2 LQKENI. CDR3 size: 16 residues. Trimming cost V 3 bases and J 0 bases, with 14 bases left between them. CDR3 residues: CASSPPPTATNYGYTF. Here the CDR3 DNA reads TGTGCCAGCTCACCCCCGCCGACAGCTACTAACTATGGCTACACCTTC.

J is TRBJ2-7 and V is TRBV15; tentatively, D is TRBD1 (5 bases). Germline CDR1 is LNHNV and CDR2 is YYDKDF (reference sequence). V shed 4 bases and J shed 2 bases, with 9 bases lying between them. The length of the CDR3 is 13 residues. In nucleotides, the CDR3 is TGTGCCACCAGCACAGGGTCGGCCTACGAGCAGTACTTC. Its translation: CATSTGSAYEQYF. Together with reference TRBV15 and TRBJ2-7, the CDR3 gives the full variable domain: DAMVIQNPRYQVTQFGKPVTLSCSQTLNHNVMYWYQQKSSQAPKLLFHYYDKDFNNEADTPDNFQSRRPNTSFCFLDIRSPGLGDTAMYLCATSTGSAYEQYFGPGTRLTVT.

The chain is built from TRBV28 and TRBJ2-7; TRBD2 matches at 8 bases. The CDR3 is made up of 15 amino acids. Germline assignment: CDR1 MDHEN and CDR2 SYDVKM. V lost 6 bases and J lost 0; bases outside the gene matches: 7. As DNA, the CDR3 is TGTGCCAGCAGCGCGGGGGGTTCGAGCTCCTACGAGCAGTACTTC. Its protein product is CASSAGGSSSYEQYF.

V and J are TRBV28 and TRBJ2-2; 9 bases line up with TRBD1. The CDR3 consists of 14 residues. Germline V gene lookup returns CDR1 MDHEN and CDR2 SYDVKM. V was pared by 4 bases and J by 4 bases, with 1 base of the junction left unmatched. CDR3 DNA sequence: TGTGCCAGCAGTTCGACAGGGGGCACCGGGGAGCTGTTTTTT. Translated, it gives CASSSTGGTGELFF. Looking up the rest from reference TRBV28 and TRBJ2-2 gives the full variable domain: DVKVTQSSRYLVKRTGEKVFLECVQDMDHENMFWYRQDPGLGLRLIYFSYDVKMKEKGDIPEGYSVSREKKERFSLILESASTNQTSMYLCASSSTGGTGELFFGEGSRLTVL.